A selection of T cell receptor beta chains follows, all from one sample in a study of T cells in Graves' hyperthyroidism and ophthalmopathy. TCRdb ran MiXCR on the multiplex PCR reads and lists one entry per CDR3 protein. The table lists over 250,000 distinct CDR3 sequences, around a quarter of them singletons. Sequencing used blood. All receptors derive from a man between 40 and 49 years old with Graves' hyperthyroidism that later progressed to Graves' ophthalmopathy. CDR3s include the opening cysteine and the closing phenylalanine or tryptophan. D genes are given only for firm matches. Size values are once, few and many counts, or a class for expanded clones, and some rows have none.

TRBD1	TRBV11-2	many	TRBJ1-1	TGTGCCAGCAGCTTAATCCGGACAGGGGGCACTGAAGCTTTCTTT	CASSLIRTGGTEAFF
.	TRBV24-1	many	TRBJ1-2	TGTGCCACCAGTACACAGGGTTGGGGCTACACCTTC	CATSTQGWGYTF
.	TRBV5-1	many	TRBJ2-5	TGCGCCAGCAGCTTGGTGGGGGACCAAGAGACCCAGTACTTC	CASSLVGDQETQYF
.	TRBV2	many	TRBJ1-5	TGTGCCAGCAGGCCCCGGGGCCTCAATCAGCCCCAGCATTTT	CASRPRGLNQPQHF
TRBD2	TRBV19	many	TRBJ2-5	TGTGCCAGTAGTGTTGGACTAGACCACCAAGAGACCCAGTACTTC	CASSVGLDHQETQYF
TRBD1	TRBV5-1	many	TRBJ1-5	TGCGCCAGCAGCGAGGGACAGGGGGGCAATCAGCCCCAGCATTTT	CASSEGQGGNQPQHF
TRBD2	TRBV28	many	TRBJ2-7	TGTGCCAGCAGGAATAGCGGGAGGTTTACCGGTTTCCCATACGAGCAGTACTTC	CASRNSGRFTGFPYEQYF
.	TRBV12-3/TRBV12-4	many	TRBJ1-5	TGTGCCAGCAGTCCGGGTAGACAGCCCCAGCATTTT	CASSPGRQPQHF
TRBD2	TRBV7-2	many	TRBJ2-7	TGTGCCAGCAGCTTGCCCGGGACTAGCGGCGCCTACGAGCAGTACTTC	CASSLPGTSGAYEQYF
.	TRBV2	many	TRBJ1-3	TGTGCCAGCAGGGGAGGATACGGTTCTGGAAACACCATATATTTT	CASRGGYGSGNTIYF
.	TRBV2	many	TRBJ2-5	TGTGCCAGCAGCCGTCTCCTGGTGGGTCAAGAGACCCAGTACTTC	CASSRLLVGQETQYF
TRBD2	TRBV7-2	many	TRBJ2-5	TGTGCCAGCAGCTTAGCGCCGCTAGCGGGAGGAGAGACCCAGTACTTC	CASSLAPLAGGETQYF
.	TRBV3-1	.	TRBJ2-5	TGTGCCAGCAGCCAAGTGGTAGAGACCCAGTACTTC	CASSQVVETQYF
.	TRBV28	many	TRBJ1-3	TGTGCCAGCAGTTACGGGTCTTCTGGAAACACCATATATTTT	CASSYGSSGNTIYF
TRBD1	TRBV20-1	many	TRBJ1-2	TGCAGTGCTTCAGGGGGCGTATATGGCTACACCTTC	CSASGGVYGYTF
.	TRBV27	many	TRBJ1-1	TGTGCCAGCAGAAACCTACTTATGAACACTGAAGCTTTCTTT	CASRNLLMNTEAFF
TRBD1	TRBV5-1	.	TRBJ1-5	TGCGCCAGCAGCTTGGGCCTGATGGGGACAGGCGGTGATCAGCCCCAGCATTTT	CASSLGLMGTGGDQPQHF
.	TRBV20-1	many	TRBJ1-2	TGCAGTGCTAGCCCCAGGGGCTATGGCTACACCTTC	CSASPRGYGYTF
.	TRBV2	many	TRBJ1-4	TGTGCCAGCAGGGGGGGAGGGAATGAAAAACTGTTTTTT	CASRGGGNEKLFF
.	TRBV6-1	.	TRBJ1-5	TGTGCCAGCAGAAGAAAATGGACAGCTTATAGCAATCAGCCCCGGCATTTT	CASRRKWTAYSNQPRHF
TRBD2	TRBV28	many	TRBJ2-7	TGTGCCAGCAGCTCGGGGGGGGGTTCCTACGAGCAGTACTTC	CASSSGGGSYEQYF
.	TRBV7-8	.	TRBJ2-2	TGTGCCAGCAGCCTTTCCCAAGTCGCCGGGGAGCTGTTTTTT	CASSLSQVAGELFF
.	TRBV30	.	TRBJ1-1	TGTGCCTGGAGGAGGCAGGTGAACACTGAAGCTTTCTTT	CAWRRQVNTEAFF
.	TRBV6-1	.	TRBJ1-1	TGTGCCAGCAGTCGACGGACGATCTGGGGCACTGAAGCTTTCTTT	CASSRRTIWGTEAFF
.	TRBV20-1	.	TRBJ2-7	TGCAGTGCTCAGGGTAGGGGCGCCTACGAGCAGTACTTC	CSAQGRGAYEQYF
.	TRBV7-2	many	TRBJ1-1	TGTGCCAGCAGTACTCAGGGTCGCACTGAAGCTTTCTTT	CASSTQGRTEAFF
TRBD2	TRBV12-3/TRBV12-4	many	TRBJ2-7	TGTGCCAGCAATATAGCGGGAGTCCACGACTACGAGCAGTACTTC	CASNIAGVHDYEQYF
TRBD1	TRBV24-1	few	TRBJ1-5	TGTGCCACCAGTGATTCCGGACAGGGGCTGGGTCAGCCCCAGCATTTT	CATSDSGQGLGQPQHF
TRBD1	TRBV4-2	.	TRBJ2-7	TGTGCCAGCAGCCAAAACCGGGACAGCTTCTACGAGCAGTACTTC	CASSQNRDSFYEQYF
TRBD1	TRBV11-2	many	TRBJ2-7	TGTGCCAGCAGCTTAGTACCTTCCGGGACAGGGTCCTACGAGCAGTACTTC	CASSLVPSGTGSYEQYF
.	TRBV3-1	few	TRBJ1-1	TGTGCCAGCAGCCCCGGCGGGGGGCGGATGAACACTGAAGCTTTCTTT	CASSPGGGRMNTEAFF
.	TRBV19	many	TRBJ2-2	TGTGCCAGCACCAAGTCGTTAGCGAACGGCGGGACCGGGGAGCTGTTTTTT	CASTKSLANGGTGELFF
.	TRBV19	many	TRBJ1-1	TGTGCCAGTAGTGGTCGCGTGGGGAGGTTGATGGCTGAAGCTTTCTTT	CASSGRVGRLMAEAFF
.	TRBV6-5	many	TRBJ2-5	TGTGCCAGCAGTTACCCCTGGACGGTCCAAGAGACCCAGTACTTC	CASSYPWTVQETQYF
.	TRBV18	many	TRBJ1-1	TGTGCCAGCTCACCAGGAGAAGGGATGCCTTTCTTT	CASSPGEGMPFF
.	TRBV12-3/TRBV12-4	.	TRBJ2-5	TGTGCCAGCAGTGGCCGAAGTCCCCAAGAGACCCAGTACTTC	CASSGRSPQETQYF
.	TRBV30	many	TRBJ2-5	TGTGCCTGGAGTTCGTCAATCGAGTGGAGCGAGGAGACCCAGTACTTC	CAWSSSIEWSEETQYF
.	TRBV3-1	many	TRBJ1-5	TGTGCCAGCAGCCGATCCTCGCCCAGTCAAAATCAGCCCCAGCATTTT	CASSRSSPSQNQPQHF
TRBD1	TRBV5-8	.	TRBJ1-2	TGTGCCAGCAGCCAAGGGACAGTTCTTGGCTACACCTTC	CASSQGTVLGYTF
TRBD1	TRBV10-3	many	TRBJ2-1	TGTGCCATCAGCCCTGGGGACAGGGTAGGGGGTGAGCAGTTCTTC	CAISPGDRVGGEQFF
.	TRBV13	many	TRBJ1-1	TGTGCCAGCAGCTTAGGCCGGGGGTTCGGGAACACTGAAGCTTTCTTT	CASSLGRGFGNTEAFF
.	TRBV12-3/TRBV12-4	.	TRBJ1-6	TGTGCCAGCAGTTCAGGGAATTCACCCCTCCACTTT	CASSSGNSPLHF
.	TRBV6-2/TRBV6-3	many	TRBJ2-2	TGTGCCAGCAGTTACTCGTCAAGCTCGGCGGGAACGAACACCGGGGAGCTGTTTTTT	CASSYSSSSAGTNTGELFF
.	TRBV6-1	few	TRBJ2-7	TGTGCCAGCAGTCCAGATGACAGCCCAGGAGGCTACGAGCAGTACTTC	CASSPDDSPGGYEQYF